The clone carrying this T cell receptor beta chain was picked up a small number of times. The antigen remains undetermined. This sample is drawn from a study of blood T cells in healthy people across ages. Study-level findings and limits: Long-lived donors carried more naive CD4+ cells and greater diversity than aged donors.

The CDR3 spans 16 residues. From germline, CDR1 is SGHRS and CDR2 YFSETQ. The ends lost 4 bases at V and 2 bases at J; junction bases unmatched: 12. A second 7 to 11 cycle PCR used barcoded and J-beta primers. Using its own MiXCR run on the 5' RACE reads, TCRdb lists one record per CDR3 protein. The sample has more than 600,000 distinct CDR3 sequences; more than 20% are singletons. These sequences were also reported in another study, on T cells of mothers and their children. In that study: Barcodes and 2-4 random nucleotides were added by M1S in the second PCR.

This sequence originates from a boy under 18 in good health. The chain links TRBV5-1 to TRBJ2-7; 7 bases line up with TRBD2. Source material: blood. The CDR3 spells CASSSAIAGSPYEQYF. As DNA, the CDR3 is TGCGCCAGCAGCAGTGCGATAGCGGGTTCTCCCTACGAGCAGTACTTC.